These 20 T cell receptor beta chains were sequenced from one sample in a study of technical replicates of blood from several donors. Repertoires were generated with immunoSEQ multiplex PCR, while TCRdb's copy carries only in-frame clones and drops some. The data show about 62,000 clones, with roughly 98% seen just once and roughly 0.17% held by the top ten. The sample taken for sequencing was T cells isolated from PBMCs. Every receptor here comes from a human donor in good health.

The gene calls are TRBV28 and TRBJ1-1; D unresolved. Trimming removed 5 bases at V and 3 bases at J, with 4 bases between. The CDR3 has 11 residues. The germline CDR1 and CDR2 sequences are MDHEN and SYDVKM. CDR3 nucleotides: TGTGCCAGCAGTGGAGACACTGAAGCTTTCTTT. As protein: CASSGDTEAFF.

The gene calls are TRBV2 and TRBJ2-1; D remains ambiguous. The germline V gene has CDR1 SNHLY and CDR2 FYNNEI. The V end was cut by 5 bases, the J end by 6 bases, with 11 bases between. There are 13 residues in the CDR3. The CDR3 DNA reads TGTGCCAGCAGTTTCGGAGTCCGCAATGAGCAGTTCTTC. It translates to CASSFGVRNEQFF.

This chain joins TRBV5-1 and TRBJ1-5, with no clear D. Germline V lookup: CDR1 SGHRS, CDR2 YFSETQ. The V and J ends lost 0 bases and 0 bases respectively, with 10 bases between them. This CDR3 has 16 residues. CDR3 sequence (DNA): TGCGCCAGCAGCTTGGGCGACATCTATAGCAATCAGCCCCAGCATTTT. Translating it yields CASSLGDIYSNQPQHF.

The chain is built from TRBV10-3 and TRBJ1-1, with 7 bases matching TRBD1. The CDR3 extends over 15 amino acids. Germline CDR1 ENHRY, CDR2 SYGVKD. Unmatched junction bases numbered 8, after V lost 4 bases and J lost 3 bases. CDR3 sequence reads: CAISATGDSDTEAFF. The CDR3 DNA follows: TGTGCCATCAGTGCAACAGGGGACTCGGACACTGAAGCTTTCTTT.

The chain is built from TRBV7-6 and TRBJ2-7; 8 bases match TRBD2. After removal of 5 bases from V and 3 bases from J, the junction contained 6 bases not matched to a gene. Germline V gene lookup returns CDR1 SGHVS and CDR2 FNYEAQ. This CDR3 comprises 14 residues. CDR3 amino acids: CASSLRGGDYEQYF. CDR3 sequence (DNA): TGTGCCAGCAGCCTTCGGGGGGGGGACTACGAGCAGTACTTC.

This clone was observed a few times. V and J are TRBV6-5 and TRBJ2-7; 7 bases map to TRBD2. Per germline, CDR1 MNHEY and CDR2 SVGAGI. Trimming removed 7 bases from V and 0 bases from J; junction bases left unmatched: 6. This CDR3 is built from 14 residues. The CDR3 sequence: CASKREENSYEQYF. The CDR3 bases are TGTGCCAGCAAGCGGGAAGAAAACTCCTACGAGCAGTACTTC.

The CDR3: CASGLVLEGQANTEAFF. The CDR3 coding sequence is TGTGCTAGTGGTTTGGTACTGGAGGGGCAGGCAAACACTGAAGCTTTCTTT. The chain has TRBV12-5 and TRBJ1-1; TRBD1 might be the D (5 bases). Germline V gene data show CDR1 as LGHNT and CDR2 as FRNRAP. This CDR3 contains 17 residues. Trimming took 0 bases from V and 2 from J, leaving 16 bases between them.

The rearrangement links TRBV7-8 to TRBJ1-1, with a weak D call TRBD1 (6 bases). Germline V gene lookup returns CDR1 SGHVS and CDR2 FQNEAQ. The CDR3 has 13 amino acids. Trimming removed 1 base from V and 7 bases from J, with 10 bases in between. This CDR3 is CASSLGQGYEAFF. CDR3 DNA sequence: TGTGCCAGCAGCTTAGGGCAGGGGTATGAAGCTTTCTTT.

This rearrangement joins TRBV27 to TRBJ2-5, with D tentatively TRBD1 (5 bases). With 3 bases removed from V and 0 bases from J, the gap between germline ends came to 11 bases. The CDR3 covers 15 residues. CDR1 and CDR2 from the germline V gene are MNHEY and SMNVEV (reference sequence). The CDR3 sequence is CASSFTWTNQETQYF. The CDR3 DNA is TGTGCCAGCAGTTTCACTTGGACAAACCAAGAGACCCAGTACTTC.

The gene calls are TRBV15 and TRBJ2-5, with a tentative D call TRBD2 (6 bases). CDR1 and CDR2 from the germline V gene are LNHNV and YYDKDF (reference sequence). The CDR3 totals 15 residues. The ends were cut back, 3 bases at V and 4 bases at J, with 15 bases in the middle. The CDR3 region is CATSSVVAVAETQYF. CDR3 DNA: TGTGCCACCAGCAGTGTGGTAGCGGTCGCAGAGACCCAGTACTTC. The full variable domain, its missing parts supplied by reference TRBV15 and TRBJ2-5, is DAMVIQNPRYQVTQFGKPVTLSCSQTLNHNVMYWYQQKSSQAPKLLFHYYDKDFNNEADTPDNFQSRRPNTSFCFLDIRSPGLGDTAMYLCATSSVVAVAETQYFGPGTRLLVL.

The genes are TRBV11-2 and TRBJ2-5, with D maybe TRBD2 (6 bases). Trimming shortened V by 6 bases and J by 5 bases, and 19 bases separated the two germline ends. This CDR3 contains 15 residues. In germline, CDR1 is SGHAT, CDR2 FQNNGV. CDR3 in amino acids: CASRRPGLTRETQYF. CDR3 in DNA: TGTGCCAGCAGGCGTCCGGGACTCACTAGGGAGACCCAGTACTTC.

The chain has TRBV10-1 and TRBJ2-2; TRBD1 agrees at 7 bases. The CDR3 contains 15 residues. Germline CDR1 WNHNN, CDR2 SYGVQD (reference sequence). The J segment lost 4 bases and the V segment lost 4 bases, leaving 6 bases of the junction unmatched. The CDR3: CASSGGGGGTGELFF. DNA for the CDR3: TGCGCCAGCAGTGGAGGGGGCGGCGGCACCGGGGAGCTGTTTTTT.

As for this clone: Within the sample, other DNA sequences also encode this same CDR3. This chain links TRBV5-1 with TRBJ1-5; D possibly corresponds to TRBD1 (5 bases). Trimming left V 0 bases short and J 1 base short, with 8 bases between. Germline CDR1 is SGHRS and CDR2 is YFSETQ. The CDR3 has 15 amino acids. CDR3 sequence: CASSLATGSNQPQHF. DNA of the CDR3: TGCGCCAGCAGCTTGGCTACAGGAAGCAATCAGCCCCAGCATTTT.

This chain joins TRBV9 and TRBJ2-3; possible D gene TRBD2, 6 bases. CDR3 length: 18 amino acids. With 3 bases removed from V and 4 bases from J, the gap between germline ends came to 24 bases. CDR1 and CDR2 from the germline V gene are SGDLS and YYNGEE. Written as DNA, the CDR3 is TGTGCCAGCAGCGACCCCCTTTCGACTAGGTCAGCCCCAGATACGCAGTATTTT. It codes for CASSDPLSTRSAPDTQYF.

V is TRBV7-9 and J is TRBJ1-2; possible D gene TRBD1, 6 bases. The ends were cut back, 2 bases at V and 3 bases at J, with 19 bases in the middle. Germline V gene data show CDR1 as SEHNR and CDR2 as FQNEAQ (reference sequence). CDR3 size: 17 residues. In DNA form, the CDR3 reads TGTGCCAGCAGCTTAAGCGGGACAAACTCCGGATACTATGGCTACACCTTC. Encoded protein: CASSLSGTNSGYYGYTF.

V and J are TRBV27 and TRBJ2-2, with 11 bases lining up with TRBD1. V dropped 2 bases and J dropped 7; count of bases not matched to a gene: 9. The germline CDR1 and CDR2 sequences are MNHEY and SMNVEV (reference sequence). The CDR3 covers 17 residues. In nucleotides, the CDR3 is TGTGCCAGCAGTTTAGGGAGGGACAGGGGGATTGTCGGGGAGCTGTTTTTT. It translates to CASSLGRDRGIVGELFF.

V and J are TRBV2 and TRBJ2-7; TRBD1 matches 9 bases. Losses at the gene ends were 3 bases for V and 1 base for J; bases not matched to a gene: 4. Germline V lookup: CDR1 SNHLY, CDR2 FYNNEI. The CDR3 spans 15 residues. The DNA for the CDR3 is TGTGCCAGCAGTGAGACCGGGACAGGGTCCTACGAGCAGTACTTC. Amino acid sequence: CASSETGTGSYEQYF.

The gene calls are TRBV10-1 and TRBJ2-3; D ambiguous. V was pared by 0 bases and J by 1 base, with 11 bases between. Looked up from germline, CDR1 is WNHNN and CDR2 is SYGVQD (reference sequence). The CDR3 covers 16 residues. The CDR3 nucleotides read TGCGCCAGCAGTGAGTCGAGCCCGGCGGGCACAGATACGCAGTATTTT. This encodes CASSESSPAGTDTQYF.

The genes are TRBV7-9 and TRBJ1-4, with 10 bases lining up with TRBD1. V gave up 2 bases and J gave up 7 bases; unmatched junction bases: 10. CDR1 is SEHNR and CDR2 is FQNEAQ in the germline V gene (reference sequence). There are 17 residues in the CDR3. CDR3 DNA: TGTGCCAGCAGCTTAAGTCAGGGGGACAGGGGTCCTGAAAAACTGTTTTTT. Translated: CASSLSQGDRGPEKLFF.

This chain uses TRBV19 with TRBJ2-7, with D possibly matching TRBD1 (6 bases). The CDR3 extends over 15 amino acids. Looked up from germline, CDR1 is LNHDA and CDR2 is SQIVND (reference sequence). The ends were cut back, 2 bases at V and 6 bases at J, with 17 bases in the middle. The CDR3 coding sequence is TGTGCCAGTAGTATAAGGGGCAGGGGAAGGGGCGAGCAGTACTTC. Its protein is CASSIRGRGRGEQYF.